These 30 T cell receptor beta chains were sequenced from one sample in a study of blood T cell repertoires in COVID-19. Repertoires were generated with immunoSEQ multiplex PCR, while TCRdb's copy carries only in-frame clones and drops some. The table has about 100,000 clones, over 75% seen once; the top ten hold around 6.5%. The sequenced sample consisted of peripheral blood. The receptor set was obtained from a woman aged 55-70 years with acute or convalescent COVID-19.

The chain carries TRBV7-5 and TRBJ2-3; the tabulated D call, TRBD1, remains unverified against the DNA. TRBV7-5 is described as a pseudogene. The CDR3 contains 15 residues. The DNA for the CDR3 is TGTGCCAGAAGCTTACGGGCAGGGGGCACAGATACGCAGTATTTT. Protein product: CARSLRAGGTDTQYF.

The chain links TRBV10-3 to TRBJ2-7; TRBD1 agrees at 10 bases. The V gene's germline CDR1 is ENHRY and CDR2 SYGVKD. The CDR3 runs to 15 residues. The V segment lost 10 bases and the J segment 3 bases; nucleotides outside the gene matches: 12. CDR3 region: CATKGGQGDYYEQYV. CDR3 in DNA: TGTGCCACAAAGGGTGGACAGGGGGATTACTACGAGCAGTACGTC.

The chain links TRBV15 to TRBJ1-1; a possible D gene is TRBD1 (5 bases). V was shortened by 0 bases and J by 4 bases, with 12 bases between the two germline ends. Per germline, CDR1 LNHNV and CDR2 YYDKDF (reference sequence). CDR3 length: 15 amino acids. The CDR3 protein is CATSRDIAGGTEAFF. DNA for the CDR3: TGTGCCACCAGCAGAGATATAGCCGGGGGCACTGAAGCTTTCTTT.

This clone has just one count. J is TRBJ1-6 and V is TRBV21-1. TRBV21-1 is assigned pseudogene status. This CDR3 spans 15 amino acids. CDR3 residues: CASSPGLLYNSPLHF. Here the CDR3 DNA reads TGTGCCAGCAGCCCGGGACTGCTCTATAATTCACCCCTCCACTTT.

The rearrangement uses TRBV9 and TRBJ2-1; a possible D gene is TRBD1 (6 bases). Germline V CDR1 and CDR2: SGDLS, YYNGEE. CDR3 length: 15 residues. Trimming removed 1 base from V and 0 bases from J, with 8 bases in between. The CDR3 region is CASSVQGYSYNEQFF. CDR3 bases: TGTGCCAGCAGCGTACAGGGGTACTCCTACAATGAGCAGTTCTTC. Using reference TRBV9 and TRBJ2-1 for the parts outside the CDR3, the full variable domain is DSGVTQTPKHLITATGQRVTLRCSPRSGDLSVYWYQQSLDQGLQFLIQYYNGEERAKGNILERFSAQQFPDLHSELNLSSLELGDSALYFCASSVQGYSYNEQFFGPGTRLTVL.

The rearrangement joins TRBV7-9 to TRBJ1-3, with a weak D call TRBD1 (6 bases). The germline CDR1 and CDR2 sequences are SEHNR and FQNEAQ (reference sequence). Deletions cut 7 bases from V and 4 bases from J, with 14 bases between. The CDR3 has 14 residues. The CDR3 spells CASTRQDRGNTIYF. CDR3 nucleotides: TGTGCCAGCACCCGACAGGATCGCGGAAACACCATATATTTT.

The chain has TRBV7-3 and TRBJ2-1; perhaps TRBD2 as D (6 bases). The germline V gene encodes CDR1 SGHTA and CDR2 FQGTGA. CDR3 length equals 13 residues. The V end was cut by 11 bases, the J end by 11 bases, with 22 bases between. This chain's CDR3 is CASSLGSREKQFF. The DNA of the CDR3 is TGTGCCTCCAGCTTAGGTTCCCGGGAGAAGCAGTTCTTC.

The gene calls are TRBV15 and TRBJ1-5; 8 bases agree with TRBD1. This CDR3 has 15 amino acids. V was pared by 5 bases and J by 0 bases, with 3 bases of the junction left unmatched. Germline V gene data show CDR1 as LNHNV and CDR2 as YYDKDF (reference sequence). The DNA for the CDR3 is TGTGCCACCAGCGGGGGACAGGTTAGCAATCAGCCCCAGCATTTT. It codes for CATSGGQVSNQPQHF.

The CDR3 protein is CASSRRDASYEQYF. CDR3 in DNA: TGTGCCAGCAGTCGGCGGGATGCCTCCTACGAGCAGTACTTC. The chain has TRBV27 and TRBJ2-7; the D gene is possibly TRBD2 (6 bases). Germline V gives CDR1 MNHEY, CDR2 SMNVEV (reference sequence). The CDR3 is 14 residues long. The V end lost 5 bases, the J end lost 0 bases, and 11 bases lay between the germline ends.

The chain combines TRBV5-8 with TRBJ1-1, with TRBD1 matching over 11 bases. Germline assignment: CDR1 SGHTS and CDR2 YDEGEE. V shed 3 bases, J shed 5 bases, and the junction held 6 bases outside the gene matches. This CDR3 contains 15 residues. The CDR3 loop reads CASSSLGTGGTEAFF. For the CDR3, the DNA is TGTGCCAGCAGCTCGCTCGGGACAGGGGGGACTGAAGCTTTCTTT.

This rearrangement joins TRBV3-1 (or the pseudogene TRBV3-2) to TRBJ1-1; TRBD1 might be the D (6 bases). V lost 1 base and J lost 6, with 12 bases in between. The V gene's germline CDR1 is LGHDT and CDR2 YNNKEL (reference sequence). The CDR3 has 14 amino acids. Written as DNA, the CDR3 is TGTGCCAGCAGCCAAGTATTTGCAGGGGCTGAAGCTTTCTTT. Its protein product is CASSQVFAGAEAFF.

The chain is built from TRBV3-1 (or the pseudogene TRBV3-2) and TRBJ2-1; 14 bases are a match to TRBD2. CDR3 length: 15 amino acids. Germline V CDR1 and CDR2: LGHDT, YNNKEL (reference sequence). Losses at the gene ends were 5 bases for V and 8 bases for J; bases not matched to a gene: 5. CDR3 nucleotide sequence: TGTGCCAGCAGCAAGGGACTAGCGGGAGAGCATGAGCAGTTCTTC. Translation gives CASSKGLAGEHEQFF.

Comments on this clone: Distinct nucleotide sequences in the sample also encode this CDR3. The rearrangement links TRBV7-6 to TRBJ1-4; 10 bases fit TRBD1. Germline V gene sequence: CDR1 SGHVS, CDR2 FNYEAQ. The CDR3 is made up of 15 amino acids. The V and J ends lost 5 bases and 5 bases, in that order; junction bases with no gene match: 5. For the CDR3, the DNA is TGTGCCAGCAGCCCCCGGACAGGGGGAAATGAAAAACTGTTTTTT. It translates to CASSPRTGGNEKLFF. The whole variable domain, filled in from reference TRBV7-6 and TRBJ1-4, reads GAGVSQSPRYKVTKRGQDVALRCDPISGHVSLYWYRQALGQGPEFLTYFNYEAQQDKSGLPNDRFSAERPEGSISTLTIQRTEQRDSAMYRCASSPRTGGNEKLFFGSGTQLSVL.

V is TRBV6-2 or TRBV6-3 and J is TRBJ2-7; 10 bases are shared with TRBD2. Germline V gene lookup returns CDR1 MNHEY and CDR2 SVGEGT. The CDR3 runs 16 residues. After removal of 5 bases from V and 1 base from J, the junction contained 8 bases not matched to a gene. This CDR3 is CASSVVGSGRSYEQYF. CDR3 DNA: TGTGCCAGCAGTGTCGTGGGTAGCGGGAGGTCCTACGAGCAGTACTTC.

This rearrangement joins TRBV18 to TRBJ2-1, with TRBD2 identical over 11 bases. Germline loops: CDR1 KGHSH, CDR2 LQKENI. V gave up 4 bases and J gave up 9 bases; unmatched junction bases: 5. This CDR3 is built from 14 residues. The DNA for the CDR3 is TGTGCCAGCTCACTTGGGACTAGCGGAGCTGAGCAGTTCTTC. This codes for CASSLGTSGAEQFF.

Remarks on this clone: Its ends do not fully match the called genes, so a read error is possible. The rearrangement joins TRBV7-7 to TRBJ2-1, with D perhaps TRBD2 (6 bases). Per the germline V gene, CDR1 is SSHAT and CDR2 is FNYEAQ (reference sequence). The CDR3 loop spans 15 amino acids. The DNA for the CDR3 is TGTGCTAGCAGTCTATCGGGGACTTCCTACAATGAGCAGTTCTTC. This translates into CASSLSGTSYNEQFF.

This chain connects TRBV2 to TRBJ1-3; no reliable D call. The CDR3 consists of 17 residues. V was clipped by 3 bases and J by 4 bases, with 19 bases between them. Germline values: CDR1 SNHLY, CDR2 FYNNEI. The DNA of the CDR3 is TGTGCCAGCAGTGATCGGACGACGGCGGGCCGCGGAAACACCATATATTTT. This gives the protein CASSDRTTAGRGNTIYF.

J is TRBJ1-5 and V is TRBV2, with D hard to call. V lost 3 bases to trimming and J lost 3 bases, with 12 bases between them. The CDR3 loop spans 15 amino acids. The germline gives CDR1 SNHLY, CDR2 FYNNEI. CDR3: CASSERGLANQPQHF. The CDR3 DNA is TGTGCCAGCAGTGAGAGAGGGTTAGCCAATCAGCCCCAGCATTTT.

This clone was found once. V and J are TRBV11-3 and TRBJ1-1; 7 nucleotides match TRBD1. The CDR3 is 15 residues long. Germline lookup yields CDR1 SGHNT and CDR2 YENEEA. The V segment lost 4 bases and the J segment 4 bases; nucleotides outside the gene matches: 9. CDR3 region: CASSSWTGGGTEAFF. The DNA of the CDR3 is TGTGCCAGCAGCTCCTGGACAGGTGGGGGCACTGAAGCTTTCTTT.

CDR3 coding DNA: TGTGCCACCGGTGGCTCACAAGATACGCAGTATTTT. Protein: CATGGSQDTQYF. The chain links TRBV24-1 to TRBJ2-3; D is ambiguous. The germline gives CDR1 KGHDR, CDR2 SFDVKD. Trimming took 9 bases from V and 5 from J, leaving 11 bases between them. The CDR3 spans 12 residues.

The sample holds one count of this clone. In DNA form, the CDR3 reads TGTGCCAGCAGTGCCAGGGTGGGGGAAAAACTGTTTTTT. It is translated as CASSARVGEKLFF. The chain uses TRBV2 and TRBJ1-4, with a possible D match to TRBD1 (5 bases). Trimming removed 4 bases from V and 8 bases from J, with 11 bases in between. Germline V gene sequence: CDR1 SNHLY, CDR2 FYNNEI. This CDR3 has 13 residues. Variable domain in full (rest from reference TRBV2 and TRBJ1-4): EPEVTQTPSHQVTQMGQEVILRCVPISNHLYFYWYRQILGQKVEFLVSFYNNEISEKSEIFDDQFSVERPDGSNFTLKIRSTKLEDSAMYFCASSARVGEKLFFGSGTQLSVL.

This chain links TRBV7-3 with TRBJ2-1, with 10 bases lining up with TRBD2. CDR3 length: 15 amino acids. V was pared by 2 bases and J by 7 bases, with 5 bases of the junction left unmatched. Germline CDR1 SGHTA, CDR2 FQGTGA. The CDR3 DNA sequence: TGTGCCAGCAGCTTAGCTAGCGGGAGAGGGAATGAGCAGTTCTTC. It is translated as CASSLASGRGNEQFF. Full variable domain (outside the CDR3, taken from reference TRBV7-3 and TRBJ2-1): GAGVSQTPSNKVTEKGKYVELRCDPISGHTALYWYRQSLGQGPEFLIYFQGTGAADDSGLPNDRFFAVRPEGSVSTLKIQRTERGDSAVYLCASSLASGRGNEQFFGPGTRLTVL.

This clone was counted a few times. The chain is built from TRBV2 and TRBJ1-6; a weak D match, TRBD1 (5 bases). The germline V gene encodes CDR1 SNHLY and CDR2 FYNNEI. The CDR3 runs 14 residues. The V gene lost 6 bases and the J gene lost 6 bases, with 12 bases spanning the gap. The DNA of the CDR3 is TGTGCCAGCAGGTTGGACACGGGTAATTCACCCCTCCACTTT. Its protein is CASRLDTGNSPLHF. The variable domain in full, with the rest retrieved from reference TRBV2 and TRBJ1-6, is EPEVTQTPSHQVTQMGQEVILRCVPISNHLYFYWYRQILGQKVEFLVSFYNNEISEKSEIFDDQFSVERPDGSNFTLKIRSTKLEDSAMYFCASRLDTGNSPLHFGNGTRLTVT.

The rearrangement uses TRBV19 and TRBJ2-2, with TRBD2 as a possible D gene (5 bases). V was shortened by 3 bases and J by 8 bases, with 16 bases between the two germline ends. Germline V gene data show CDR1 as LNHDA and CDR2 as SQIVND (reference sequence). There are 15 residues in the CDR3. CDR3 amino acids: CASSIVSGSGGELFF. The CDR3 DNA sequence: TGTGCCAGTAGTATTGTGTCTGGTTCGGGAGGGGAGCTGTTTTTT.

The sample holds a few counts of this clone. The chain employs TRBV9 and TRBJ2-1; 9 nucleotides agree with TRBD1. CDR1 and CDR2 from the germline V gene are SGDLS and YYNGEE. This CDR3 is built from 15 residues. The J segment lost 5 bases and the V segment lost 2 bases, leaving 5 bases of the junction unmatched. CDR3 protein: CASSVGQGGHNEQFF. The DNA of the CDR3 is TGTGCCAGCAGCGTGGGACAGGGAGGGCACAATGAGCAGTTCTTC. The full variable domain, rest sourced from reference TRBV9 and TRBJ2-1, is DSGVTQTPKHLITATGQRVTLRCSPRSGDLSVYWYQQSLDQGLQFLIQYYNGEERAKGNILERFSAQQFPDLHSELNLSSLELGDSALYFCASSVGQGGHNEQFFGPGTRLTVL.

The CDR3 sequence is CASSSSGGRYTQYF. CDR3 DNA sequence: TGTGCCAGCAGTTCCTCAGGGGGCAGATATACGCAGTATTTT. The rearrangement links TRBV27 to TRBJ2-3, with 8 bases identical to TRBD1. V gave up 4 bases and J gave up 7 bases; unmatched junction bases: 7. The CDR3 is 14 amino acids. CDR1 MNHEY and CDR2 SMNVEV come from the germline V gene (reference sequence).

J is TRBJ2-2 and V is TRBV7-3; 10 nucleotides match TRBD1. The CDR3 covers 15 residues. V was clipped by 6 bases and J by 3 bases; unmatched bases: 4. The V gene's germline CDR1 is SGHTA and CDR2 FQGTGA. CDR3 coding DNA: TGTGCCAGCAGTCAGACAGGGGGCTACACCGGGGAGCTGTTTTTT. Encoded protein: CASSQTGGYTGELFF.

This chain uses TRBV13 with TRBJ2-5, with 9 nucleotides matching TRBD2. There are 15 residues in the CDR3. Germline V gene lookup returns CDR1 PRHDT and CDR2 FYEKMQ (reference sequence). With V trimmed by 2 bases and J by 1 base, 2 bases remained unmatched. The CDR3 reads CASSLTSGFQETQYF. The CDR3 DNA is TGTGCCAGCAGCTTAACTAGCGGGTTCCAAGAGACCCAGTACTTC.

The CDR3 bases are TGTGCCAGCAGCTCGCCGGCGGGCGGGGGCGAGGGCTACACCTTC. Amino acid sequence: CASSSPAGGGEGYTF. The J gene is TRBJ1-2, the V gene TRBV11-3; maybe TRBD1 (6 bases). The CDR3 loop spans 15 amino acids. The V and J ends lost 4 bases and 8 bases respectively, with 20 bases between them. In germline, CDR1 is SGHNT, CDR2 YENEEA.

The chain joins TRBV19 to TRBJ2-4; D not resolved. The CDR3 loop spans 12 amino acids. Trimming pared 6 bases from V and 6 bases from J, leaving 9 bases between. Germline CDR1 is LNHDA and CDR2 is SQIVND (reference sequence). The CDR3 protein is CASSTNGNIQYF. The CDR3 DNA reads TGTGCCAGTAGCACTAACGGAAACATTCAGTACTTC.